This T cell receptor beta chain was sequenced during a study of T cell responses to AZD1222 COVID-19 vaccine. Points from the study as a whole: Donors skewed white British and female; clonal diversity was possibly underestimated. Recipients of AZD1222 seropositive at baseline numbered only 6 or 7. Spike-specific TCR breadth and depth grew following two AZD1222 doses. Within unmutated variant regions lay the reported targets of nearly half of spike-specific TCRs.

Points on this clone: Its antigen remains unknown.

Sequencing was performed with immunoSEQ multiplex PCR; in TCRdb, only in-frame clones are kept and a portion is missing. The sample includes about 66,000 clones, roughly 84% of them seen just once. This CDR3 has 17 amino acids. The ends lost 6 bases at V and 3 bases at J; junction bases unmatched: 13. Germline CDR1 reads SGHAT; CDR2 reads FQNNGV. V is TRBV11-2 and J is TRBJ2-3, with 9 nucleotides matching TRBD2. Specimen: peripheral blood, collected on day 0 of AZD1222 vaccination. The receptor's source is an adult in good health. CDR3 nucleotide sequence: TGTGCCAGCAGTAATTCAGGCGGGAGGGTAGGAACAGATACGCAGTATTTT. Its translation is CASSNSGGRVGTDTQYF.